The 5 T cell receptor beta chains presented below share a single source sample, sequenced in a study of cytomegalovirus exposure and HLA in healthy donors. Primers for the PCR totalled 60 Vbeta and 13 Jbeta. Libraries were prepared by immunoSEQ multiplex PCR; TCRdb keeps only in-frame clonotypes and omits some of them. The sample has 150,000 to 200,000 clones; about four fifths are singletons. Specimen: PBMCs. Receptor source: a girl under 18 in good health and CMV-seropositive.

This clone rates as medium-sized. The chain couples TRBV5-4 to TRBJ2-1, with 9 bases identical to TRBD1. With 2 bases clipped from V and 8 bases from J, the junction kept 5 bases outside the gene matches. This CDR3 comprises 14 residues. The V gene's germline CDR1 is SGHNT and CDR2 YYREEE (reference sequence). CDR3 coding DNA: TGTGCCAGCAGCTTTTACAGGGGGCGGGATGAGCAGTTCTTC. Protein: CASSFYRGRDEQFF.

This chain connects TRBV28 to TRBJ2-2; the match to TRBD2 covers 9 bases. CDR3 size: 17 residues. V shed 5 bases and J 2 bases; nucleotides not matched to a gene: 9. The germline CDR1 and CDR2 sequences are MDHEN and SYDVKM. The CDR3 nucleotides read TGTGCCAGCAGTAGACTTAGCGGGAGAGCCAACACCGGGGAGCTGTTTTTT. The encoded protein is CASSRLSGRANTGELFF.

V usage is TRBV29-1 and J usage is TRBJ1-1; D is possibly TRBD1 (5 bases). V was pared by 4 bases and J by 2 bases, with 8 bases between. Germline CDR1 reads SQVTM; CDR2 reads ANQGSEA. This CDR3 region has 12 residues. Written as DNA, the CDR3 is TGCAGCGTTGGGACATTTAACACTGAAGCTTTCTTT. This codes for CSVGTFNTEAFF.

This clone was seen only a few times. CDR3 loop: CATSRDVTDTQYF. The CDR3 nucleotides read TGTGCCACCAGCAGAGATGTAACAGATACGCAGTATTTT. The chain joins TRBV15 to TRBJ2-3, with D uncertain. CDR1 is LNHNV, CDR2 YYDKDF, per germline (reference sequence). V was clipped by 0 bases and J by 3 bases, with 4 bases between them. The CDR3 has 13 amino acids.

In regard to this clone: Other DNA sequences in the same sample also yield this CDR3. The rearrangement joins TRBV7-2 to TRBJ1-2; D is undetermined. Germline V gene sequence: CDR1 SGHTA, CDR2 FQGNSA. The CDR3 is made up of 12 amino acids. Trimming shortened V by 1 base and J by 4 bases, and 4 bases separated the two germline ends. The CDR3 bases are TGTGCCAGCAGCTTAGGCGGCTATGGCTACACCTTC. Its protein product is CASSLGGYGYTF.